This TCR beta chain was retrieved from a study of OX40 agonist ivuxolimab in advanced cancers. Only in-frame clones appear in the TCRdb table, and some are missing; sequencing was by immunoSEQ multiplex PCR. The sample shows about 70,000 clones, 85% to 90% of them seen only once. This sequence was found in an adult with an advanced solid tumor such as melanoma, head and neck, liver or kidney cancer. This sample comprised CD4+ or CD8+ T cells sorted from blood, obtained in a trial of the OX40 agonist ivuxolimab.

This CDR3 reads CASIRKGLETQYF. The DNA of the CDR3 is TGTGCCAGCATAAGGAAGGGATTGGAGACCCAGTACTTC. The V and J genes are TRBV5-6 and TRBJ2-5; D unclear. This CDR3 has 13 residues. V gave up 6 bases and J gave up 5 bases, with 14 bases separating them. Germline values: CDR1 SGHDT, CDR2 YYEEEE. Supplemented by reference TRBV5-6 and TRBJ2-5, the full variable domain reads DAGVTQSPTHLIKTRGQQVTLRCSPKSGHDTVSWYQQALGQGPQFIFQYYEEEERQRGNFPDRFSGHQFPNYSSELNVNALLLGDSALYLCASIRKGLETQYFGPGTRLLVL.